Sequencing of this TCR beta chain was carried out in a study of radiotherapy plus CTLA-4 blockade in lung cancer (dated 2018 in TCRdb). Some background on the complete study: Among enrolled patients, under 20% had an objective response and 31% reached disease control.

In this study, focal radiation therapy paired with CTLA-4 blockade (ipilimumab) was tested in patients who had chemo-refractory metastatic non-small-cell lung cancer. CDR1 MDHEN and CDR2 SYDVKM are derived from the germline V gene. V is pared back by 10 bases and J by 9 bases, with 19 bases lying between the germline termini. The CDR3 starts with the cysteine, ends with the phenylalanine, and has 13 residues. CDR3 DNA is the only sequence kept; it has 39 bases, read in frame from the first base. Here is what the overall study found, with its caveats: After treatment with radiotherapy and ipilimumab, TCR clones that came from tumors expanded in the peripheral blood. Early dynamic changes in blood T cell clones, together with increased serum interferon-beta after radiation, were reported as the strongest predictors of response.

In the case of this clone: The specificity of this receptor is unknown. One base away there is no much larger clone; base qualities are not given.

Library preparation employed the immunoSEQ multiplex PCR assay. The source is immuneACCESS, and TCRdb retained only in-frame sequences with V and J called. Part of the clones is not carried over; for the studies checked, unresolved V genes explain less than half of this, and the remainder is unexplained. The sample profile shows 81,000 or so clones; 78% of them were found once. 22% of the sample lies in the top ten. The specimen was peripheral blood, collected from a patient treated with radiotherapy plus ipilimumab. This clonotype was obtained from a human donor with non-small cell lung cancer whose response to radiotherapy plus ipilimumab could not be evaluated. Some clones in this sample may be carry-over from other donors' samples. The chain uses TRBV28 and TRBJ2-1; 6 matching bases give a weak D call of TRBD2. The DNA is TGTGCCACCACCCTGGAGGGTTATGCTGAGCAGTTCTTC. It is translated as CATTLEGYAEQFF. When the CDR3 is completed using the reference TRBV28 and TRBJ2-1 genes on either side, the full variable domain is DVKVTQSSRYLVKRTGEKVFLECVQDMDHENMFWYRQDPGLGLRLIYFSYDVKMKEKGDIPEGYSVSREKKERFSLILESASTNQTSMYLCATTLEGYAEQFFGPGTRLTVL.